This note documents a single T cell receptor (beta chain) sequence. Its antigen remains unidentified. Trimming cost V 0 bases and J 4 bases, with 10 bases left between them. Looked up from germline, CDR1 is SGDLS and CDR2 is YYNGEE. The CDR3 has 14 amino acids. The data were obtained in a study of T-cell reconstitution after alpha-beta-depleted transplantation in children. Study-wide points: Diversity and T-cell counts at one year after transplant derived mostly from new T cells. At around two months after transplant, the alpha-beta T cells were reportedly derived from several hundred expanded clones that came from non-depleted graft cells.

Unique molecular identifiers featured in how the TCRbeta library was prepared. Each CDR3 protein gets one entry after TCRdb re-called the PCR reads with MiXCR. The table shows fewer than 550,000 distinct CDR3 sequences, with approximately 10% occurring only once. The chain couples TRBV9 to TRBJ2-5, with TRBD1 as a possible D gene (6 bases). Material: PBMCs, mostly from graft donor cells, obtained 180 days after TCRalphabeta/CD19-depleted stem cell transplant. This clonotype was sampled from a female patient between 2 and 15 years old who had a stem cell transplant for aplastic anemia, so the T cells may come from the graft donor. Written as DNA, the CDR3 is TGTGCCAGCAGCGTAGCTACAGGGCGAGAGACCCAGTACTTC. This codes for CASSVATGRETQYF.